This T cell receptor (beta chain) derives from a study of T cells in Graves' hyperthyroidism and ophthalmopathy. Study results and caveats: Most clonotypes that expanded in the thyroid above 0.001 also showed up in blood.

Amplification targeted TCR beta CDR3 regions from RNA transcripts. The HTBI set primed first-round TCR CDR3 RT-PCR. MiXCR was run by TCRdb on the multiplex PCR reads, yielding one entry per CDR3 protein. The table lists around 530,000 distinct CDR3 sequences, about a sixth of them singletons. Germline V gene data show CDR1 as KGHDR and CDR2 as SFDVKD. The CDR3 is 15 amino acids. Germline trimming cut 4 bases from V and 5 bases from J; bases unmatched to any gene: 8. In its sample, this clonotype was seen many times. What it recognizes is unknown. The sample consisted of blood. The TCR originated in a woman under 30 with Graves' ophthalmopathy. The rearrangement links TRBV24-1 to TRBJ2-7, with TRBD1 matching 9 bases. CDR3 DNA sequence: TGTGCCACCAGTGAGTCCCCGGGACAGGGTGACGAGCAGTACTTC. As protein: CATSESPGQGDEQYF.